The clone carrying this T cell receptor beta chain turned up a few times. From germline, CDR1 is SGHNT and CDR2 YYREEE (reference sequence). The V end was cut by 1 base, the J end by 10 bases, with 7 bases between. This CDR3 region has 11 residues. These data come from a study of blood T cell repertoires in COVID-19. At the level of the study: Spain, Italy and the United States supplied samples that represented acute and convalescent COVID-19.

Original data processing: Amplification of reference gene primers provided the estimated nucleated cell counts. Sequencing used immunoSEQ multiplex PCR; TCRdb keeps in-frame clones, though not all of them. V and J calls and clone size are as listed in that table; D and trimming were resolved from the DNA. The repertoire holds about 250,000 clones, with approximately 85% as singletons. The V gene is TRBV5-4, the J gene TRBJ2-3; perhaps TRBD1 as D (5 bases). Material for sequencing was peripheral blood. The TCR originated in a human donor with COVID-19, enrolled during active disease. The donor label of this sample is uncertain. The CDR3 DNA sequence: TGTGCCAGCAGCTTGCTAGGGGCGCAGTATTTT. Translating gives CASSLLGAQYF. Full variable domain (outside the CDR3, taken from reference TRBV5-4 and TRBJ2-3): ETGVTQSPTHLIKTRGQQVTLRCSSQSGHNTVSWYQQALGQGPQFIFQYYREEENGRGNFPPRFSGLQFPNYSSELNVNALELDDSALYLCASSLLGAQYFGPGTRLTVL.